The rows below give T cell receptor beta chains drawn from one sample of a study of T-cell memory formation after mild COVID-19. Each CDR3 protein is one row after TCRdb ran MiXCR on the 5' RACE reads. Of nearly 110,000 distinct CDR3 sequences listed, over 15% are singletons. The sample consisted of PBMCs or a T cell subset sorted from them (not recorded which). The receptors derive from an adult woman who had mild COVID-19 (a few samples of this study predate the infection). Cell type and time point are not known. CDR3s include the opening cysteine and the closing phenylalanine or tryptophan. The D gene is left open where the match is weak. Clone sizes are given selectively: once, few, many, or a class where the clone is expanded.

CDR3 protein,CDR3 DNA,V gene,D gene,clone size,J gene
CASSLRDQGSTEAFF,TGTGCCAGCAGCTTACGGGATCAGGGGTCCACTGAAGCTTTCTTT,TRBV6-2/TRBV6-3,-,-,TRBJ1-1
CSGHSFEAFF,TGCAGTGGCCACAGTTTTGAAGCTTTCTTT,TRBV20-1,-,few,TRBJ1-1
CASSFSLVVAGSHEQFF,TGTGCCAGCAGTTTTTCCCTCGTGGTAGCGGGGTCTCATGAGCAGTTCTTC,TRBV12-3/TRBV12-4,TRBD2,few,TRBJ2-1
CASSLVLRGHYGYTF,TGTGCCAGCAGCTTAGTTCTCAGGGGGCACTATGGCTACACCTTC,TRBV7-9,TRBD1,-,TRBJ1-2
CASSVTNQETQYF,TGTGCCAGCAGCGTAACTAATCAAGAGACCCAGTACTTC,TRBV9,-,-,TRBJ2-5
CASSLPVALQGALTEQFF,TGTGCCAGCAGTCTACCAGTAGCCCTACAGGGGGCGCTGACCGAGCAGTTCTTC,TRBV12-3/TRBV12-4,TRBD1,few,TRBJ2-1
CASSSDREAQETQYF,TGTGCCAGCAGCTCGGACAGGGAGGCACAAGAGACCCAGTACTTC,TRBV7-9,TRBD1,-,TRBJ2-5
CASIQGRTDTQYF,TGTGCCAGCATTCAGGGTCGCACAGATACGCAGTATTTT,TRBV11-2,-,many,TRBJ2-3
CASSTGLAYEQYF,TGTGCCAGCAGCACGGGACTAGCGTATGAGCAGTACTTC,TRBV4-2,TRBD2,-,TRBJ2-7
CSVEGGVRGNTDTQYF,TGCAGCGTTGAGGGGGGAGTGCGGGGCAACACAGATACGCAGTATTTT,TRBV29-1,-,-,TRBJ2-3
CASSRGTEYEQYF,TGCGCCAGCAGCCGTGGGACGGAATACGAGCAGTACTTC,TRBV4-1,-,-,TRBJ2-7
CASSQEEGRRNNEQFF,TGTGCCAGCAGCCAAGAAGAAGGGAGGCGGAACAATGAGCAGTTCTTC,TRBV14,-,-,TRBJ2-1
CASSLDTGRSYEQYF,TGCGCCAGCAGCTTGGACACCGGACGATCCTACGAGCAGTACTTC,TRBV5-1,-,-,TRBJ2-7
CASSFQGLNTGELFF,TGTGCCAGCAGTTTCCAAGGGCTGAACACCGGGGAGCTGTTTTTT,TRBV27,-,few,TRBJ2-2
CATEQGSGANVLTF,TGTGCCACCGAACAGGGGTCTGGGGCCAACGTCCTGACTTTC,TRBV15,TRBD1,-,TRBJ2-6
CASSLGGLAGYNEQFF,TGCGCCAGCAGCTTGGGGGGACTAGCGGGCTACAATGAGCAGTTCTTC,TRBV5-1,TRBD2,few,TRBJ2-1
CASSPPASNEKLFF,TGTGCCAGCAGCCCCCCGGCAAGCAATGAAAAACTGTTTTTT,TRBV7-9,-,-,TRBJ1-4
CASSDVTEGETQYF,TGTGCCAGCAGTGACGTGACCGAGGGAGAGACCCAGTACTTC,TRBV6-4,-,-,TRBJ2-5
CSASPTGGVNSPLHF,TGCAGTGCTTCCCCGACAGGGGGGGTTAATTCACCCCTCCACTTT,TRBV20-1,TRBD1,few,TRBJ1-6
CASSGTGAGETQYF,TGTGCCAGCAGTGGGACAGGGGCTGGGGAGACCCAGTACTTC,TRBV9,TRBD1,medium-sized,TRBJ2-5
CSPEDTSGTNEQFF,TGCAGCCCGGAGGACACTAGCGGGACGAATGAGCAGTTCTTC,TRBV29-1,TRBD2,-,TRBJ2-1
CASRPLGQALPDTQYF,TGTGCCAGCAGACCCTTAGGACAGGCCCTCCCAGATACGCAGTATTTT,TRBV12-3/TRBV12-4,TRBD1,-,TRBJ2-3
CSATGRNHYEQYF,TGCAGTGCTACGGGACGCAACCACTACGAGCAGTACTTC,TRBV20-1,-,-,TRBJ2-7
CASSDNRGADTQYF,TGTGCCAGCAGCGATAACCGAGGCGCAGATACGCAGTATTTT,TRBV7-8,-,-,TRBJ2-3
CASSHGLEPTYEQYF,TGTGCCAGCAGCCACGGACTAGAACCCACCTACGAGCAGTACTTC,TRBV11-2,TRBD2,-,TRBJ2-7
CASSVGGGGVYEQFF,TGTGCCAGCAGCGTAGGCGGCGGGGGGGTCTATGAGCAGTTCTTC,TRBV9,TRBD2,-,TRBJ2-1
CASSPRALADPYEQYF,TGTGCCAGCAGCCCCCGGGCGCTAGCGGATCCCTACGAGCAGTACTTC,TRBV7-2,TRBD2,few,TRBJ2-7
CASSLDAYDTGELFF,TGTGCCAGCAGTTTAGATGCGTACGACACCGGGGAGCTGTTTTTT,TRBV27,-,-,TRBJ2-2
CASSQRQVSNYGYTF,TGCGCCAGCAGCCAACGACAGGTTTCTAACTATGGCTACACCTTC,TRBV4-1,-,many,TRBJ1-2
CASSLVSGQETQYF,TGTGCCAGCAGCTTAGTATCGGGTCAAGAGACCCAGTACTTC,TRBV7-9,-,few,TRBJ2-5
CASSPKGGLAGAYEQYF,TGTGCCAGCAGTCCCAAAGGTGGCCTAGCGGGAGCCTACGAGCAGTACTTC,TRBV7-9,TRBD2,-,TRBJ2-7
CASSQDFGSGSFEQFF,TGTGCCAGCAGCCAAGACTTTGGTAGCGGGAGTTTTGAGCAGTTCTTC,TRBV4-2,TRBD2,-,TRBJ2-1
CASSNGAGGINEQYF,TGTGCCAGTAGTAACGGGGCAGGAGGGATTAACGAGCAGTACTTC,TRBV19,-,-,TRBJ2-7
CASSLPALNYGYTF,TGCGCCAGCAGCCTACCAGCTCTTAACTATGGCTACACCTTC,TRBV4-1,-,few,TRBJ1-2
CASSSIAGVVRDTQYF,TGTGCCAGCAGCTCAATAGCGGGAGTTGTCAGGGATACGCAGTATTTT,TRBV27,TRBD2,-,TRBJ2-3
CASSSRGQGAFSESGDTQYF,TGTGCCAGCAGCTCCCGAGGACAGGGGGCGTTCTCTGAATCGGGAGATACGCAGTATTTT,TRBV9,TRBD1,few,TRBJ2-3
CASSPLDRGDYEQYF,TGCGCCAGCAGCCCCCTGGACAGGGGGGATTACGAGCAGTACTTC,TRBV5-1,TRBD1,-,TRBJ2-7
CASGFTGGTEAFF,TGTGCTAGTGGTTTTACGGGGGGAACTGAAGCTTTCTTT,TRBV12-5,-,few,TRBJ1-1
CSVELRDTGELFF,TGCAGCGTTGAACTTAGGGATACCGGGGAGCTGTTTTTT,TRBV29-1,-,-,TRBJ2-2
CASSYSSGGGYQETQYF,TGTGCCAGCAGTTACTCTTCGGGAGGAGGTTACCAAGAGACCCAGTACTTC,TRBV6-5,TRBD2,few,TRBJ2-5
CATSGSSGWYNEQFF,TGTGCCACCAGTGGGTCTAGCGGATGGTACAATGAGCAGTTCTTC,TRBV24-1,TRBD2,-,TRBJ2-1
CASSETGDYGYTF,TGTGCCAGCAGCGAGACAGGGGACTATGGCTACACCTTC,TRBV13,TRBD1,-,TRBJ1-2
CASSQGVGTEAFF,TGTGCCAGCAGTCAGGGGGTGGGCACTGAAGCTTTCTTT,TRBV6-2/TRBV6-3,TRBD1,few,TRBJ1-1
CASSYSAGNNEQFF,TGTGCCAGCAGTTACTCGGCAGGAAACAATGAGCAGTTCTTC,TRBV6-5,-,few,TRBJ2-1
CASSPGPRGAHNEQFF,TGCGCCAGCAGCCCTGGACCGCGGGGGGCCCACAATGAGCAGTTCTTC,TRBV5-1,TRBD2,-,TRBJ2-1
CASSFSGGQGYEQFF,TGTGCCAGCAGCTTTAGCGGGGGGCAGGGATATGAGCAGTTCTTC,TRBV7-8,TRBD2,few,TRBJ2-1
CASSSGLAGSTDTQYF,TGTGCCAGCAGCTCGGGACTAGCTGGTTCCACAGATACGCAGTATTTT,TRBV5-5,TRBD2,-,TRBJ2-3
CASSYMVGLTNQPQHF,TGTGCCAGTAGTTATATGGTCGGTCTAACTAATCAGCCCCAGCATTTT,TRBV19,-,-,TRBJ1-5
CATGGPNTGELFF,TGTGCCACCGGGGGGCCGAACACCGGGGAGCTGTTTTTT,TRBV24-1,-,few,TRBJ2-2
CASSYSSGLAKNIQYF,TGTGCCAGCAGTTACTCGAGTGGGTTAGCCAAAAACATTCAGTACTTC,TRBV6-5,-,few,TRBJ2-4
CASSFGSPPVYYGYTF,TGTGCCAGCAGCTTTGGTAGTCCCCCTGTTTACTATGGCTACACCTTC,TRBV5-8,-,few,TRBJ1-2
CASSLSRGGISNQPQHF,TGTGCCAGCAGTTTATCACGAGGGGGGATCAGCAATCAGCCCCAGCATTTT,TRBV27,-,few,TRBJ1-5
CSASLLASTKNIQYF,TGCAGTGCTAGTTTGCTAGCGAGTACCAAAAACATTCAGTACTTC,TRBV20-1,-,-,TRBJ2-4
CASSVAEHSYNEQFF,TGCGCCAGCAGCGTGGCGGAGCACTCCTACAATGAGCAGTTCTTC,TRBV4-1,-,-,TRBJ2-1
CASSLRTSPGGDTQYF,TGTGCCAGCAGTTTAAGAACTAGTCCAGGGGGGGATACGCAGTATTTT,TRBV12-3/TRBV12-4,-,-,TRBJ2-3
CASSLGLASHSGANVLTF,TGTGCCAGCAGCTTAGGGCTAGCGTCCCACTCTGGGGCCAACGTCCTGACTTTC,TRBV7-2,-,few,TRBJ2-6
CASSISENTGELFF,TGTGCCAGTAGTATATCAGAGAACACCGGGGAGCTGTTTTTT,TRBV19,-,few,TRBJ2-2
CASSFSMSSYNEQFF,TGTGCCAGCAGTTTCTCCATGAGCTCCTACAATGAGCAGTTCTTC,TRBV12-3/TRBV12-4,-,few,TRBJ2-1
CASSVADTYNEQFF,TGTGCCAGCAGCGTAGCGGACACTTACAATGAGCAGTTCTTC,TRBV9,-,-,TRBJ2-1